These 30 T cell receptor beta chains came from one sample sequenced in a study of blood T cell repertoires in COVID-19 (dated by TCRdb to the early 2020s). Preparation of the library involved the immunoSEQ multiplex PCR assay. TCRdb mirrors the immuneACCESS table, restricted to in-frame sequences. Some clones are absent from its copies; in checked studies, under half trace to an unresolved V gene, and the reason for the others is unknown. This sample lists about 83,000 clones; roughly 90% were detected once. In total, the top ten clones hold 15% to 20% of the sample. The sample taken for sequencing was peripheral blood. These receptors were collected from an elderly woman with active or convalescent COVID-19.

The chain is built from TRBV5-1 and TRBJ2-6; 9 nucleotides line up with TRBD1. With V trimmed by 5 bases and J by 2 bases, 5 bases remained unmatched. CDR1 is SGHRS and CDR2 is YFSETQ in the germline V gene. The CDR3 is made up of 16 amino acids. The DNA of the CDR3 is TGCGCCAGCAGGCCCACAGGGGGCGCTGGGGCCAACGTCCTGACTTTC. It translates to CASRPTGGAGANVLTF.

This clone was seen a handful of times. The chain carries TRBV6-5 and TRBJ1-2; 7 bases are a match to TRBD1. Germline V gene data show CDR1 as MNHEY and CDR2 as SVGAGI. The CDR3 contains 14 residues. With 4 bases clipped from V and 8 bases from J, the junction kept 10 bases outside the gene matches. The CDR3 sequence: CASSSPTGRTGYTF. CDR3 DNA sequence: TGTGCCAGCAGTTCCCCGACAGGGCGTACGGGCTACACCTTC.

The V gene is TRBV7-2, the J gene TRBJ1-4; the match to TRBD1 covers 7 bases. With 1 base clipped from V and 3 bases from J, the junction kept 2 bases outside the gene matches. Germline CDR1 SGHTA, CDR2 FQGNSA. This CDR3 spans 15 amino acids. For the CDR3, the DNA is TGTGCCAGCAGCTTAGTTCAGGGGGCTAATGAAAAACTGTTTTTT. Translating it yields CASSLVQGANEKLFF.

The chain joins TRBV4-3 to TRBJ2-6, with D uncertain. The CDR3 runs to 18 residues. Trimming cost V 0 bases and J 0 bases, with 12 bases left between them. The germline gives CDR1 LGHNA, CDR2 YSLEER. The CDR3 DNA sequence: TGCGCCAGCAGCCAAGATCTCCCCGTTTTCTCTGGGGCCAACGTCCTGACTTTC. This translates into CASSQDLPVFSGANVLTF.

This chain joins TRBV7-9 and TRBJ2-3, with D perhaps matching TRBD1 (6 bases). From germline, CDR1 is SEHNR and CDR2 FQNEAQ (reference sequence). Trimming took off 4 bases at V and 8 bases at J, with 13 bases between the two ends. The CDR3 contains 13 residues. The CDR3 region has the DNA TGTGCCAGCAGCTACAGGGAGTACGGTACGCAGTATTTT. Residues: CASSYREYGTQYF.

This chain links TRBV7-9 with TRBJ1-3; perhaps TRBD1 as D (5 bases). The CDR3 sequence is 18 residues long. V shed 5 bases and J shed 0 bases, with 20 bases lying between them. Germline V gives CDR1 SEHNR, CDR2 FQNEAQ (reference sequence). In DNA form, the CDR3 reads TGTGCCAGCAGCCCCCCGGGTGAGGGACTGAGCTCTGGAAACACCATATATTTT. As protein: CASSPPGEGLSSGNTIYF.

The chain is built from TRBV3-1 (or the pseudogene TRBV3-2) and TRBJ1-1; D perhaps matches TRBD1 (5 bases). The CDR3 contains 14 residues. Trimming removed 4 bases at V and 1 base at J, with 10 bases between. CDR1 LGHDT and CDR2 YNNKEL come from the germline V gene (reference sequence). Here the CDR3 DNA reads TGTGCCAGCAGCCCCGGGGGGGGGAACACTGAAGCTTTCTTT. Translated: CASSPGGGNTEAFF.

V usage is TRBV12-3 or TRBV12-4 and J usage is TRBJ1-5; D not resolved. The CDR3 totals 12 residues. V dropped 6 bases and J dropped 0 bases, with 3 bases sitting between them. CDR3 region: CASSYSNQPQHF. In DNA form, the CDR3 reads TGTGCCAGCAGCTATAGCAATCAGCCCCAGCATTTT.

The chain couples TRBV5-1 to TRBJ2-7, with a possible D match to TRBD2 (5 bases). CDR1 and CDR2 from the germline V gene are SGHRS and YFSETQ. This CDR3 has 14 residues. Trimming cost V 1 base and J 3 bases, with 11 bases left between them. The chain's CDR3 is CASSLSGNNYEQYF. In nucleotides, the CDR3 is TGCGCCAGCAGCTTGTCGGGGAACAACTACGAGCAGTACTTC.

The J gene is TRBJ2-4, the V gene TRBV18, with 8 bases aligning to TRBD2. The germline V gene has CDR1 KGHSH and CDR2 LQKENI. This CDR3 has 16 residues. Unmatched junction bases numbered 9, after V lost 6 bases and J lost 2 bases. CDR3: CASSPGGALTKNIQYF. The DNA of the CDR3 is TGTGCCAGCTCCCCCGGGGGGGCGCTGACCAAAAACATTCAGTACTTC.

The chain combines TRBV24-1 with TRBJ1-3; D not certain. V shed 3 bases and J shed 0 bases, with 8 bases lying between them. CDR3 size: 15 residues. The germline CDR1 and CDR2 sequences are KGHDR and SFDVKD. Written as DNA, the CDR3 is TGTGCCACCAGTGATACAGCCAACTCTGGAAACACCATATATTTT. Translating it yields CATSDTANSGNTIYF.

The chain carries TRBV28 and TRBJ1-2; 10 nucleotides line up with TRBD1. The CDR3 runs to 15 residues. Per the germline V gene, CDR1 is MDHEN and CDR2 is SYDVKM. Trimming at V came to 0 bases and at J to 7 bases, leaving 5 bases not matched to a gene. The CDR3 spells CASSLWGGTGVGYTF. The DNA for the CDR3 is TGTGCCAGCAGTTTATGGGGAGGGACAGGGGTTGGCTACACCTTC.

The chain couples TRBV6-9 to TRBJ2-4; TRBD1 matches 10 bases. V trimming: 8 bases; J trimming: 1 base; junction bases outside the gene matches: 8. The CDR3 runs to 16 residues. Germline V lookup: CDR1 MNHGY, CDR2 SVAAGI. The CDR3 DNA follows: TGTGCCAGCTCATGGGGGACAGGGGTGGCCAAAAACATTCAGTACTTC. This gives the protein CASSWGTGVAKNIQYF.

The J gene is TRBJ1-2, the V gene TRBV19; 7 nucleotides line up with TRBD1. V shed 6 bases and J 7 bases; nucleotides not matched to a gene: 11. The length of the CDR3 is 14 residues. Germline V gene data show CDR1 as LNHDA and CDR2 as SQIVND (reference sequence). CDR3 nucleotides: TGTGCCAGTAGCCCAAGACAGGGCAGCGGTGGCTACACCTTC. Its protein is CASSPRQGSGGYTF.

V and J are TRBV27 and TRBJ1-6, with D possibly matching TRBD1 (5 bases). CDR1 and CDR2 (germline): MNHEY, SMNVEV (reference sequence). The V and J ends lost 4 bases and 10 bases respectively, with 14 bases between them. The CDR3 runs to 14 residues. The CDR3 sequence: CASSSPPRVSPLHF. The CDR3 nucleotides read TGTGCCAGCAGTTCCCCCCCCAGGGTCTCACCCCTCCACTTT.

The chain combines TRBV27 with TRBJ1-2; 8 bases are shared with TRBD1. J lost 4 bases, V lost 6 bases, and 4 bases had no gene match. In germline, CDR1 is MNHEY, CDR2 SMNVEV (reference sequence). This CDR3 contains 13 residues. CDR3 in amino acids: CASSFGQGYGYTF. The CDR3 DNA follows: TGTGCCAGCAGCTTCGGACAGGGCTATGGCTACACCTTC.

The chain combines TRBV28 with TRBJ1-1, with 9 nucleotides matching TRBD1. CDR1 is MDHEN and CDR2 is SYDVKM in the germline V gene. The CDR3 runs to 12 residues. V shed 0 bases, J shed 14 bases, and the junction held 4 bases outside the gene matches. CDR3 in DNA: TGTGCCAGCAGTTTATGGGGGACAGGGTGCTTCTTT. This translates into CASSLWGTGCFF. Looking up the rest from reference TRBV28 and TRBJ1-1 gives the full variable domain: DVKVTQSSRYLVKRTGEKVFLECVQDMDHENMFWYRQDPGLGLRLIYFSYDVKMKEKGDIPEGYSVSREKKERFSLILESASTNQTSMYLCASSLWGTGCFFGQGTRLTVV.

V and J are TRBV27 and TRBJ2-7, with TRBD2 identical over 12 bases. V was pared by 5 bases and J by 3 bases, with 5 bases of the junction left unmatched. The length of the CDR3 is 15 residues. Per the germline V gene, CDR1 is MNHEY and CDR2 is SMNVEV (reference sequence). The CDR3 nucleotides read TGTGCCAGCAGTCTAGCGGGGGGGCCTTTCTACGAGCAGTACTTC. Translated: CASSLAGGPFYEQYF.

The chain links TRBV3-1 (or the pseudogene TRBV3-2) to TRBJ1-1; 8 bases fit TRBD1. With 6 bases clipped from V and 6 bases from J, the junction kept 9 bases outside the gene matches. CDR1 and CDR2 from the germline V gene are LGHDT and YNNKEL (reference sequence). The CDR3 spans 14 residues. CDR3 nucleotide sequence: TGTGCCAGCAGGCTCTCTGGACAGGGCGCTGAAGCTTTCTTT. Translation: CASRLSGQGAEAFF.

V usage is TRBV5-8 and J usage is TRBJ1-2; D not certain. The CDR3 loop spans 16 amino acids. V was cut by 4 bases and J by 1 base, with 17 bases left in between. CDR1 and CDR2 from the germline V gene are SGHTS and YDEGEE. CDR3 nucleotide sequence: TGTGCCAGCAGCCCGGAATCAGGACTGATTAACTATGGCTACACCTTC. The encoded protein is CASSPESGLINYGYTF.

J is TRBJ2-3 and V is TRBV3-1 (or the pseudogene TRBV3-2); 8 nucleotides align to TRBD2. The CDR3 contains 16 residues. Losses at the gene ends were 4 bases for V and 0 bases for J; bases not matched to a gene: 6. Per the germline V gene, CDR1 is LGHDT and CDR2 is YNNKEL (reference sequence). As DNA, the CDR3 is TGTGCCAGCAGCCTCCCAGCGGGGGCTAGCACAGATACGCAGTATTTT. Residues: CASSLPAGASTDTQYF.

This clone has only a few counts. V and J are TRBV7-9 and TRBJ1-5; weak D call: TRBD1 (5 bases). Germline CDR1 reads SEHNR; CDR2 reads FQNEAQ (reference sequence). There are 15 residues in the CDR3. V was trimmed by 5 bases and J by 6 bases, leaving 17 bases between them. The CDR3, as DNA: TGTGCCAGCAGCCTCTTTGGGGGGACGGGTCAGCCCCAGCATTTT. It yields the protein CASSLFGGTGQPQHF. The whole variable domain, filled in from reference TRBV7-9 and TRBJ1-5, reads DTGVSQNPRHKITKRGQNVTFRCDPISEHNRLYWYRQTLGQGPEFLTYFQNEAQLEKSRLLSDRFSAERPKGSFSTLEIQRTEQGDSAMYLCASSLFGGTGQPQHFGDGTRLSIL.

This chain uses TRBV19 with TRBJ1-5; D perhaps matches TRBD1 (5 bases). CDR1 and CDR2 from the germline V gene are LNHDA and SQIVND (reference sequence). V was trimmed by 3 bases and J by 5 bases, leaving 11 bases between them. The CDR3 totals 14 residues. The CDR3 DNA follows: TGTGCCAGTAGTATTGTAGGGGTGGATCAGCCCCAGCATTTT. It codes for CASSIVGVDQPQHF.

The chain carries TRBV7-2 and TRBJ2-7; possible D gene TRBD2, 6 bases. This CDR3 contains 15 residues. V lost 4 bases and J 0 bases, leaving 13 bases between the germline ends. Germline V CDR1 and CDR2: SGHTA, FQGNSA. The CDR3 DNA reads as TGTGCCAGCAGCTCGCGTCCGCGGGGCTCCTACGAGCAGTACTTC. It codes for CASSSRPRGSYEQYF.

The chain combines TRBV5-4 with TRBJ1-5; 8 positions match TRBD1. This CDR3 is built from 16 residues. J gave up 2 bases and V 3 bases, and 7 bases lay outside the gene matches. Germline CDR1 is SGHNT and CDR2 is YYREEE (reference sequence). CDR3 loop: CASSSQGAGGNQPQHF. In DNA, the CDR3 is TGTGCCAGCAGCTCCCAGGGGGCTGGAGGCAATCAGCCCCAGCATTTT.

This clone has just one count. The chain's CDR3 is CATDRLNTEAFF. CDR3 DNA sequence: TGTGCCACCGACAGGCTGAACACTGAAGCTTTCTTT. The genes are TRBV2 and TRBJ1-1, with a tentative D call TRBD1 (6 bases). The V end was cut by 10 bases, the J end by 0 bases, with 9 bases between. In germline, CDR1 is SNHLY, CDR2 FYNNEI. This CDR3 is built from 12 residues.

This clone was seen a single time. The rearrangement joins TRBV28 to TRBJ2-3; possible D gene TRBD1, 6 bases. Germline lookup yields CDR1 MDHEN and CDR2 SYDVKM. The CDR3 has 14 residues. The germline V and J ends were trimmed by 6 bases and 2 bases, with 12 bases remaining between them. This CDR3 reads CASSPRGPTDTQYF. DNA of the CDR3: TGTGCCAGCAGCCCCAGGGGCCCCACAGATACGCAGTATTTT.

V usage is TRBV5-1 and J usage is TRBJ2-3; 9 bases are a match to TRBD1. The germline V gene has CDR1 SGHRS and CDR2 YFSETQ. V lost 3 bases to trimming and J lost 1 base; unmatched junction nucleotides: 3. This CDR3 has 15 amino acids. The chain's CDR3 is CASSSGQGGTDTQYF. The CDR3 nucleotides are TGCGCCAGCAGCTCGGGACAGGGTGGCACAGATACGCAGTATTTT.

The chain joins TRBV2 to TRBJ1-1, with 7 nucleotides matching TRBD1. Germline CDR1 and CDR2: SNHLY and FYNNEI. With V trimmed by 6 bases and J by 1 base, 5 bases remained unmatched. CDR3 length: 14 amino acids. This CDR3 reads CASRSGQQNTEAFF. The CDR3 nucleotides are TGTGCCAGCAGGTCGGGACAGCAGAACACTGAAGCTTTCTTT.

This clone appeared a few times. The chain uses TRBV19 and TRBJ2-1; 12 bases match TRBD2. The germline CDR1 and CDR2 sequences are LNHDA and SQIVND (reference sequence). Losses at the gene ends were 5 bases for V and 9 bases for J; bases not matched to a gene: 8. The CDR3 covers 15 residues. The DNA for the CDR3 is TGTGCCAGTAGTCCTCTAGCGGGGGGGCCGGGTGAGCAGTTCTTC. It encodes CASSPLAGGPGEQFF.